This passage covers 6 T cell receptor beta chains from one sample sequenced in a study of blood T cell repertoires in COVID-19. Data came from immunoSEQ multiplex PCR; TCRdb stores just in-frame clones and leaves some out. The data contain roughly 500,000 clones, approximately 87% of them singletons. Sequencing was carried out using PBMCs or T cells enriched from blood (not recorded which). All receptors derive from a middle-aged woman who had recovered from COVID-19.

The chain recombines TRBV7-9 with TRBJ2-5; weak D call: TRBD2 (6 bases). This CDR3 is built from 14 residues. V was shortened by 5 bases and J by 5 bases, with 15 bases between the two germline ends. CDR1 SEHNR and CDR2 FQNEAQ come from the germline V gene (reference sequence). The DNA for the CDR3 is TGTGCCAGCAGCCCCGGGGAGGTTGGGGAGACCCAGTACTTC. As protein: CASSPGEVGETQYF.

V gene TRBV10-3 combines with J gene TRBJ1-1; 8 nucleotides agree with TRBD1. Germline assignment: CDR1 ENHRY and CDR2 SYGVKD. This CDR3 has 12 residues. V lost 9 bases, J lost 5 bases, and 5 bases stayed unmatched. CDR3 bases: TGTGCCATTGGACAGGGAAATACTGAAGCTTTCTTT. Its translation is CAIGQGNTEAFF.

The V gene is TRBV2, the J gene TRBJ2-2; the match to TRBD2 covers 12 bases. This CDR3 has 16 amino acids. Trimming took 6 bases from V and 1 from J; bases not matched to a gene: 3. Germline V gene data show CDR1 as SNHLY and CDR2 as FYNNEI. DNA of the CDR3: TGTGCCAGCAGGACACTAGCGGGAGGGAACACCGGGGAGCTGTTTTTT. Protein: CASRTLAGGNTGELFF. The full variable domain, with the rest looked up from reference TRBV2 and TRBJ2-2, is EPEVTQTPSHQVTQMGQEVILRCVPISNHLYFYWYRQILGQKVEFLVSFYNNEISEKSEIFDDQFSVERPDGSNFTLKIRSTKLEDSAMYFCASRTLAGGNTGELFFGEGSRLTVL.

The V gene is TRBV20-1, the J gene TRBJ1-1; D gene ambiguous. This CDR3 region has 11 residues. V was pared by 3 bases and J by 5 bases, with 7 bases between. Germline V lookup: CDR1 DFQATT, CDR2 SNEGSKA (reference sequence). CDR3 DNA sequence: TGCAGTGCTAGTCTACCGACTGAAGCTTTCTTT. Translating gives CSASLPTEAFF.

The V gene is TRBV5-1, the J gene TRBJ2-7; TRBD1 is a possible D gene (6 bases). The CDR3 is 14 amino acids. Trimming stripped 2 bases from V and 2 bases from J, with 11 bases between. Looked up from germline, CDR1 is SGHRS and CDR2 is YFSETQ. The CDR3 is CASSFLTGAYEQYF. DNA of the CDR3: TGCGCCAGCAGCTTCCTGACAGGCGCCTACGAGCAGTACTTC.

The chain links TRBV5-1 to TRBJ2-1; 7 nucleotides align to TRBD1. This CDR3 contains 16 residues. J gave up 5 bases and V 4 bases, and 12 bases lay outside the gene matches. Germline CDR1 is SGHRS and CDR2 is YFSETQ. The CDR3 loop is CASSRGQLGPDNEQFF. The DNA for the CDR3 is TGCGCCAGCAGCCGGGGACAGTTGGGACCAGACAATGAGCAGTTCTTC.